This TCR beta chain was sequenced in a study of human T cells and chemical hapten exposure. The study, taken as a whole, reports: It should be noted that donors had alopecia, so their immune response may differ from healthy people's. The number of TCRs above 1 in 1000 frequency did not change after DPC sensitization. As patch test score rose, PT1 expanded TCR counts tended to rise as well.

The time point: patch test 3, about 24 weeks after DPC sensitization. Sample treatment: therapeutic diphenylcyclopropenone sensitization with weekly scalp DPC. Unfractionated whole blood served as the source for total RNA extraction. The CDR3 has 14 amino acids. With V trimmed by 1 base and J by 0 bases, 0 bases remained unmatched. Germline loops: CDR1 SGDLS, CDR2 YYNGEE. In TCRdb, the RACE reads were re-called with MiXCR into one record per CDR3 protein. The data hold 30,000 to 40,000 distinct CDR3 sequences, with over 7.5% observed a single time. This clonotype turned up a few times. Antigen specificity is unknown.

The J gene is TRBJ2-7, the V gene TRBV9, with 8 bases matching TRBD2. Sequenced material: whole blood, taken in connection with sensitization to the hapten diphenylcyclopropenone (DPC). This clonotype was sampled from a man aged 45-65 years with alopecia areata. Some clones in this sample may be carry-over from other donors' samples. The CDR3 reads CASSVTSGSYEQYF. The DNA for the CDR3 is TGTGCCAGCAGCGTAACTAGCGGCTCCTACGAGCAGTACTTC.